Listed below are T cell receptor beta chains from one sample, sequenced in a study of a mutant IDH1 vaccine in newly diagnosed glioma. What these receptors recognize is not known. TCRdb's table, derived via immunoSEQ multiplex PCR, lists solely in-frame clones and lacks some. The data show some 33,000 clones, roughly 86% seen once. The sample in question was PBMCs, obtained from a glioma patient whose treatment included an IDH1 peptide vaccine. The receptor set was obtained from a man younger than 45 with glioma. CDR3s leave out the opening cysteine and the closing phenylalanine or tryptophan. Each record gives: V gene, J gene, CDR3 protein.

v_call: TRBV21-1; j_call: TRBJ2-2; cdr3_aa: ASSTRDRDFNGELF
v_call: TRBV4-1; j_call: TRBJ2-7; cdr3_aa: ASRGQVTYEQY
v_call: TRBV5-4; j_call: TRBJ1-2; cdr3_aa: ASSLEIDSRGYT
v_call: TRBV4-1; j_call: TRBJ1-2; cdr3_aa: ASGSWQGIGYT
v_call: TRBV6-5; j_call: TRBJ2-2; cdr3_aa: ASSQSGVTGELF
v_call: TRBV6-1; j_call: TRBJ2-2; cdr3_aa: ASRFSGPGELF
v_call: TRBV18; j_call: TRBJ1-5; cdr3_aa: ASSLTFPTQSNQPQH
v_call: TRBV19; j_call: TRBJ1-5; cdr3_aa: ASSIGAARGNQPQH
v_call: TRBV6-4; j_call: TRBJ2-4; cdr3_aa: ASSESFTGGRNIQY
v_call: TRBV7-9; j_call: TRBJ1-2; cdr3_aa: ASSSAGTGDYGYT
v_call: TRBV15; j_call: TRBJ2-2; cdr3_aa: ATSRALDSANTGELF
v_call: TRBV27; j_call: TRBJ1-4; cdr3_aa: ASGPRNEKLF
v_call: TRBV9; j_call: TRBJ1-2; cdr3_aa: ASSAPGQGGYGYT
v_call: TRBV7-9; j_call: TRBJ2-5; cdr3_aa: ASSLVLVREETQY
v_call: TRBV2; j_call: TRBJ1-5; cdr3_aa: ASDRGEVPQH
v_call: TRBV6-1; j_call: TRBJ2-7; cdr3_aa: ASSDSPRYEQY
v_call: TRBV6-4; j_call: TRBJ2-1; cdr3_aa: ASSDSTENEQF